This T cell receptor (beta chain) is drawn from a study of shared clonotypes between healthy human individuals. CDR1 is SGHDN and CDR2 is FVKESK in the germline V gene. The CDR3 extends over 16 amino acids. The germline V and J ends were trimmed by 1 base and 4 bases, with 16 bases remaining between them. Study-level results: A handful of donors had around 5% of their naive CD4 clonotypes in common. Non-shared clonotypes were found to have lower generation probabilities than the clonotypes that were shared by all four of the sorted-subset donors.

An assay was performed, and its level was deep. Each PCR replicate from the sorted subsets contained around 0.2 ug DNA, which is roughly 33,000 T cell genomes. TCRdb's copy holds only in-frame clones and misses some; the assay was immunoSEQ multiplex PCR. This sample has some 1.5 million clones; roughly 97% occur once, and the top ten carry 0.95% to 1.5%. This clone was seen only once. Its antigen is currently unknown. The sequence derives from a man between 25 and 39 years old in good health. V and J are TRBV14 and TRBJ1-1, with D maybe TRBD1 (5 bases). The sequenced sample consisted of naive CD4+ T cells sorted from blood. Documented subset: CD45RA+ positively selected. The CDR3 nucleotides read TGTGCCAGCAGCCAAGTGGGGTGGGAGGGGACCACTGAAGCTTTCTTT. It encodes CASSQVGWEGTTEAFF. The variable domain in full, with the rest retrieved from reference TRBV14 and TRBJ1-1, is EAGVTQFPSHSVIEKGQTVTLRCDPISGHDNLYWYRRVMGKEIKFLLHFVKESKQDESGMPNNRFLAERTGGTYSTLKVQPAELEDSGVYFCASSQVGWEGTTEAFFGQGTRLTVV.